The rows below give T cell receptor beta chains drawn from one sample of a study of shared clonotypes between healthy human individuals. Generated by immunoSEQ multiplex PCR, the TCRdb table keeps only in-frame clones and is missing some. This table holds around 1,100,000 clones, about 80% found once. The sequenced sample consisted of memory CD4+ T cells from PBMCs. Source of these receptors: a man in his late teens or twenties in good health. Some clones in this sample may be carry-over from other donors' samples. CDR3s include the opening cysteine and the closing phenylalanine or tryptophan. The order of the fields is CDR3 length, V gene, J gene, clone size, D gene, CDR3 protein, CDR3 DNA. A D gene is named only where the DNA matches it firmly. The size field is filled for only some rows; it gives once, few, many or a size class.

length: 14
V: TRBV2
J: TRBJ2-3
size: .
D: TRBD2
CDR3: CASVSGIGADTQYF
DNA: TGTGCCAGCGTAAGCGGGATAGGCGCAGATACGCAGTATTTT

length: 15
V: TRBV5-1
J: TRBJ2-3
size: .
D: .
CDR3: CASSLAPVGTDTQYF
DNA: TGCGCCAGCAGCTTGGCGCCAGTCGGCACAGATACGCAGTATTTT

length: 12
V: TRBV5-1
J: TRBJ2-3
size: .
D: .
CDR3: CASSSELYTQYF
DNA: TGCGCCAGCAGCAGTGAGCTTTATACGCAGTATTTT

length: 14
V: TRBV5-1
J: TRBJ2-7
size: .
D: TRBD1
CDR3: CASSSGTGGYEQYF
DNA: TGCGCCAGCAGCTCCGGGACAGGGGGGTACGAGCAGTACTTC

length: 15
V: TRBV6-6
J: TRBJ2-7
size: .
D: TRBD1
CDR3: CASRKNRDRAYEQYF
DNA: TGTGCCAGCAGAAAGAACCGGGACAGGGCCTACGAGCAGTACTTC

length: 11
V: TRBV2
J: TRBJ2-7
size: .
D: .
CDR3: CASSELSEQYF
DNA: TGTGCCAGCAGTGAATTGAGTGAGCAGTACTTC

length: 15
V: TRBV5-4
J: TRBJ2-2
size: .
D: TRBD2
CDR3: CASTRMGGSTGELFF
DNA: TGTGCCAGCACCCGTATGGGCGGGAGTACCGGGGAGCTGTTTTTT

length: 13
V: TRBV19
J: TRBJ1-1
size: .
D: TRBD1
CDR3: CATSGQGAGEAFF
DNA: TGTGCCACCTCGGGACAGGGGGCGGGTGAAGCTTTCTTT

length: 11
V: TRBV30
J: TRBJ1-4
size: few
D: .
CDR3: CAWSVLEKLFF
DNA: TGTGCCTGGAGTGTACTGGAAAAACTGTTTTTT

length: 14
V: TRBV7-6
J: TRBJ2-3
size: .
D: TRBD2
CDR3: CASSPGGPTDTQYF
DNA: TGTGCCAGCAGCCCGGGGGGACCCACAGATACGCAGTATTTT

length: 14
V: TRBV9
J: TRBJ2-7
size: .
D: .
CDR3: CASSVSSRDYEQYF
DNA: TGTGCCAGCAGCGTATCATCCCGGGACTACGAGCAGTACTTC

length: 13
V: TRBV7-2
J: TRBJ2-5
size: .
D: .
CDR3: CASSPGQLETQYF
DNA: TGTGCCAGCAGCCCCGGACAGCTAGAGACCCAGTACTTC

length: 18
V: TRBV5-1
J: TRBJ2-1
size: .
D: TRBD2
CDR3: CASSLGIIAGGPDNEQFF
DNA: TGCGCCAGCAGCTTGGGGATAATAGCGGGAGGGCCGGACAATGAGCAGTTCTTC

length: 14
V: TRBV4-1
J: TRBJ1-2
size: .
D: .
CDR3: CASSKGGAGYGYTF
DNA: TGCGCCAGCAGCAAAGGAGGGGCGGGCTATGGCTACACCTTC

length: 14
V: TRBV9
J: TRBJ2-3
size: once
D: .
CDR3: CASSEGSSKGTQYF
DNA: TGTGCCAGCAGCGAGGGGAGTTCTAAGGGTACGCAGTATTTT

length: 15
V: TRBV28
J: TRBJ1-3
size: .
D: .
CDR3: CASSPPRGTGNTIYF
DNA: TGTGCCAGCAGTCCCCCTCGGGGAACTGGAAACACCATATATTTT

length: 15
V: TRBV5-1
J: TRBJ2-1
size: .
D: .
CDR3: CASSSPRSSYNEQFF
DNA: TGCGCCAGCAGCTCCCCCAGGAGCTCCTACAATGAGCAGTTCTTC

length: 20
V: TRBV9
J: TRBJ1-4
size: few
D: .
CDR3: CASSSSSETPGAVTNEKLFF
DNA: TGTGCCAGCAGCAGCAGCAGCGAGACCCCCGGGGCGGTGACTAATGAAAAACTGTTTTTT

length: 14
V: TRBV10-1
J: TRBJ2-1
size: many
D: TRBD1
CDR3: CATSRRDREDEQFF
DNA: TGCGCCACATCGAGGCGGGACAGGGAAGATGAGCAGTTCTTC

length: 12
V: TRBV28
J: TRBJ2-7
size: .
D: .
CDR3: CASKGTVLEQYF
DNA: TGTGCCAGCAAAGGGACCGTGCTCGAGCAGTACTTC

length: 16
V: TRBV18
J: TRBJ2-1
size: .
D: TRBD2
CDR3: CASSPRASGNYNEQFF
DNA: TGTGCCAGCTCACCACGTGCTAGCGGGAACTACAATGAGCAGTTCTTC

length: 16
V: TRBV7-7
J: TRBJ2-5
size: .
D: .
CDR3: CASSLGTAKSLETQYF
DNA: TGTGCCAGCAGCTTAGGGACGGCGAAGTCGCTGGAGACCCAGTACTTC

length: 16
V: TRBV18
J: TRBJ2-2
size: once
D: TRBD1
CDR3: CASSPSGQGNTGELFF
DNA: TGTGCCAGCTCACCCTCGGGACAGGGAAACACCGGGGAGCTGTTTTTT

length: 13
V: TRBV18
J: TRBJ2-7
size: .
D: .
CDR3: CASSPPQGYEQYF
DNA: TGTGCCAGCTCACCACCCCAGGGTTACGAGCAGTACTTC

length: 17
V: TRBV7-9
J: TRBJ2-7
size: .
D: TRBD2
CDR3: CASSLPSGRATSYEQYF
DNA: TGTGCCAGCAGCTTGCCTAGCGGGAGGGCCACCTCCTACGAGCAGTACTTC